The 26 T cell receptor beta chains below come from one sample, sequenced in a study of shared clonotypes between healthy human individuals. Sequenced by immunoSEQ multiplex PCR; TCRdb stores in-frame clones only, minus some. The repertoire holds some 100,000 clones, with about 63% as singletons. Sample: memory CD8+ T cells sorted from blood. The subset: CD45RO+ cells pooled with CCR7-negative TemRA cells. These receptors all come from a woman under 40 in good health.

The CDR3 DNA follows: TGTGCCAGCAGTGAGATTACCCGGCGGGGACAGCCCCAGCATTTT. Translated, it gives CASSEITRRGQPQHF. The rearrangement joins TRBV2 to TRBJ1-5, with D unresolved. The V and J ends lost 3 bases and 7 bases respectively, with 16 bases between them. The CDR3 loop spans 15 amino acids. Germline assignment: CDR1 SNHLY and CDR2 FYNNEI.

The chain links TRBV18 to TRBJ2-7, with TRBD2 matching over 8 bases. The trim removed 2 bases at V and 0 bases at J, leaving 12 bases unmatched. This CDR3 comprises 18 residues. Germline assignment: CDR1 KGHSH and CDR2 LQKENI. Written as DNA, the CDR3 is TGTGCCAGCTCACCAGATGAGCGGGAGAGGGGTTACTCCTACGAGCAGTACTTC. It specifies CASSPDERERGYSYEQYF.

This chain joins TRBV2 and TRBJ2-7; 13 bases line up with TRBD2. J lost 3 bases, V lost 9 bases, and 11 bases had no gene match. Germline loops: CDR1 SNHLY, CDR2 FYNNEI. The CDR3 loop spans 16 amino acids. The DNA for the CDR3 is TGTGCCAGTGGACTAGCGGGAGCACAGTTTCGCTACGAGCAGTACTTC. The encoded protein is CASGLAGAQFRYEQYF. The variable domain in full, with the rest retrieved from reference TRBV2 and TRBJ2-7, is EPEVTQTPSHQVTQMGQEVILRCVPISNHLYFYWYRQILGQKVEFLVSFYNNEISEKSEIFDDQFSVERPDGSNFTLKIRSTKLEDSAMYFCASGLAGAQFRYEQYFGPGTRLTVT.

A few counts support this clone. CDR3 protein: CASSDTTEASEQYF. The DNA of the CDR3 is TGTGCCAGCAGTGACACGACTGAGGCCTCCGAGCAGTACTTC. V gene TRBV6-4 combines with J gene TRBJ2-7, with D unresolved. Trimming cost V 2 bases and J 6 bases, with 14 bases left between them. Per germline, CDR1 MRHNA and CDR2 SNTAGT. The CDR3 runs to 14 residues.

J is TRBJ2-2 and V is TRBV2; D is perhaps TRBD1 or TRBD2 (6 bases each). CDR1 is SNHLY and CDR2 is FYNNEI in the germline V gene. With 1 base removed from V and 4 bases from J, the gap between germline ends came to 22 bases. CDR3 size: 19 residues. In nucleotides, the CDR3 is TGTGCCAGCAGTGAAGTGGATGGGTGGCAGGGGAGGCTCACCGGGGAGCTGTTTTTT. Protein product: CASSEVDGWQGRLTGELFF.

J is TRBJ2-1 and V is TRBV2; 7 bases match TRBD2. Unmatched junction bases numbered 3, after V lost 1 base and J lost 0 bases. In germline, CDR1 is SNHLY, CDR2 FYNNEI. The CDR3 covers 16 residues. The CDR3 is CASSEGRGSSYNEQFF. The CDR3 DNA reads as TGTGCCAGCAGTGAAGGCCGCGGGAGCTCCTACAATGAGCAGTTCTTC.

This clone was observed a few times. The chain is built from TRBV11-2 and TRBJ2-7; tentatively, D is TRBD1 (7 bases). Germline V gene lookup returns CDR1 SGHAT and CDR2 FQNNGV. Trimming cost V 5 bases and J 2 bases, with 10 bases left between them. The CDR3 covers 13 residues. The CDR3 DNA sequence: TGTGCCAGCAGCCGCAGGGGGGCCTACGAGCAGTACTTC. Its translation is CASSRRGAYEQYF.

The table lists this clone with a few counts. The V gene is TRBV10-3, the J gene TRBJ2-1; either TRBD1 or TRBD2 may fit D (5 bases each). V lost 2 bases to trimming and J lost 5 bases, with 13 bases between them. This CDR3 is built from 15 residues. Per germline, CDR1 ENHRY and CDR2 SYGVKD. This CDR3 reads CAISEKGKLDNEQFF. The CDR3, as DNA: TGTGCCATCAGTGAGAAGGGGAAACTAGACAATGAGCAGTTCTTC.

This chain links TRBV10-3 with TRBJ2-3; 9 positions match TRBD1. Germline CDR1 is ENHRY and CDR2 is SYGVKD. This CDR3 contains 15 residues. V gave up 3 bases and J gave up 5 bases; unmatched junction bases: 6. The CDR3 coding sequence is TGTGCCATCAGTGATCGACAGGGGGAAGGAGATACGCAGTATTTT. Protein: CAISDRQGEGDTQYF.

This clone was detected only a few times. The chain has TRBV25-1 and TRBJ1-1; D gene uncertain. V lost 5 bases and J 1 base, leaving 14 bases between the germline ends. The CDR3 extends over 15 amino acids. CDR1 and CDR2 (germline): MGHDK, SYGVNS. CDR3 region: CASSPSGRANTEAFF. DNA of the CDR3: TGTGCCAGCAGTCCGTCAGGTAGGGCGAACACTGAAGCTTTCTTT. The variable domain in full, completed from reference TRBV25-1 and TRBJ1-1, reads EADIYQTPRYLVIGTGKKITLECSQTMGHDKMYWYQQDPGMELHLIHYSYGVNSTEKGDLSSESTVSRIRTEHFPLTLESARPSHTSQYLCASSPSGRANTEAFFGQGTRLTVV.

This clone was recorded once. The chain is built from TRBV28 and TRBJ1-5, with D unresolved. Germline V gives CDR1 MDHEN, CDR2 SYDVKM. CDR3 length equals 15 residues. The germline V and J ends were trimmed by 6 bases and 2 bases, with 14 bases remaining between them. The CDR3 sequence: CASRVGYLGNQPQHF. The CDR3 DNA is TGTGCCAGCAGGGTAGGGTATTTGGGCAATCAGCCCCAGCATTTT.

This clone was picked up one time. The rearrangement uses TRBV18 and TRBJ2-1; D uncertain. The CDR3 runs to 20 residues. Germline-derived CDR1 and CDR2 are KGHSH and LQKENI. With 8 bases removed from V and 4 bases from J, the gap between germline ends came to 33 bases. The CDR3 DNA reads as TGTGCCAGCCCAACCTCAAATCAGGAGCAGCCAGACATTCGTTACAATGAGCAGTTCTTC. Encoded protein: CASPTSNQEQPDIRYNEQFF. Together with reference TRBV18 and TRBJ2-1, the CDR3 gives the full variable domain: NAGVMQNPRHLVRRRGQEARLRCSPMKGHSHVYWYRQLPEEGLKFMVYLQKENIIDESGMPKERFSAEFPKEGPSILRIQQVVRGDSAAYFCASPTSNQEQPDIRYNEQFFGPGTRLTVL.

V is TRBV6-1 and J is TRBJ2-7; D gene ambiguous. Germline CDR1 is MNHNS and CDR2 is SASEGT. The CDR3 runs 13 residues. Trimming shortened V by 2 bases and J by 3 bases, and 8 bases separated the two germline ends. CDR3 in amino acids: CASSERPLYEQYF. The CDR3 nucleotides are TGTGCCAGCAGTGAAAGGCCTCTCTACGAGCAGTACTTC.

This clone was picked up one time. This chain links TRBV27 with TRBJ2-5; TRBD1 matches at 8 bases. The DNA end lines up better with TRBJ2-7; the J call may be wrong. The CDR3 runs to 12 residues. Germline CDR1 and CDR2: MNHEY and SMNVEV (reference sequence). The CDR3 DNA reads TGTGCCAGCACAGGGGGCGGCTACGAGCAGTACTTC. It codes for CASTGGGYEQYF.

This clone has a single count. V gene TRBV7-2 combines with J gene TRBJ2-7; 13 nucleotides line up with TRBD2. Germline CDR1 is SGHTA and CDR2 is FQGNSA. The trim removed 5 bases at V and 0 bases at J, leaving 7 bases unmatched. The CDR3 is 17 amino acids. The CDR3 reads CASSPTSGRIISYEQYF. CDR3 DNA sequence: TGTGCCAGCAGCCCGACTAGCGGGAGGATAATCTCCTACGAGCAGTACTTC.

This chain joins TRBV11-2 and TRBJ2-3; D is perhaps TRBD1 or TRBD2 (5 bases each). Trimming removed 4 bases from V and 5 bases from J, with 19 bases in between. This CDR3 is 16 amino acids long. Germline V gene sequence: CDR1 SGHAT, CDR2 FQNNGV. CDR3 sequence reads: CASSSSGLRAGDTQYF. CDR3 in DNA: TGTGCCAGCAGCTCCTCAGGGTTGCGGGCAGGAGATACGCAGTATTTT.

The gene calls are TRBV4-1 and TRBJ1-2; tentative D call: TRBD1 (5 bases). Per germline, CDR1 MGHRA and CDR2 YSYEKL. Trimming took off 2 bases at V and 1 base at J, with 8 bases between the two ends. This CDR3 spans 14 amino acids. CDR3 DNA sequence: TGCGCCAGCAGCCAAATTGGGGGTAACTATGGCTACACCTTC. Protein sequence: CASSQIGGNYGYTF.

This clone was counted a few times. A much larger clone differs by one base, so this may be a read error. Other DNA sequences in this specimen translate into the identical CDR3. The chain couples TRBV19 to TRBJ1-5, with a tentative D call TRBD1 (5 bases). V lost 2 bases and J 0 bases, leaving 8 bases between the germline ends. The CDR3 is 15 amino acids. In germline, CDR1 is LNHDA, CDR2 SQIVND (reference sequence). CDR3 bases: TGTGCCAGTAGTATATGGGGGACTAGCAATCAGCCCCAGCATTTT. Translation gives CASSIWGTSNQPQHF.

Worth noting for this clone: This CDR3 is also generated by other DNA sequences in the sample. V is TRBV5-1 and J is TRBJ2-1; D unresolved. Germline V CDR1 and CDR2: SGHRS, YFSETQ. V lost 0 bases, J lost 0 bases, and 7 bases lay in between. The CDR3 contains 15 residues. CDR3 amino acids: CASSLDSSSYNEQFF. The DNA of the CDR3 is TGCGCCAGCAGCTTGGACAGCAGCTCCTACAATGAGCAGTTCTTC.

The chain joins TRBV15 to TRBJ2-3, with D hard to call. Trimming took off 0 bases at V and 4 bases at J, with 17 bases between the two ends. The CDR3 totals 17 residues. Germline CDR1 reads LNHNV; CDR2 reads YYDKDF (reference sequence). CDR3 loop: CATSRDTDPRLADTQYF. DNA for the CDR3: TGTGCCACCAGCAGAGATACCGACCCACGGTTAGCAGATACGCAGTATTTT.

Points on this clone: A much larger clone sits a single nucleotide away, making a read error possible. The V and J genes are TRBV4-1 and TRBJ1-6; D gene ambiguous. CDR1 is MGHRA, CDR2 YSYEKL, per germline. Trimming cost V 1 base and J 13 bases, with 8 bases left between them. This CDR3 is built from 12 residues. In DNA form, the CDR3 reads TGCGCCAGCAGCCAAGTAGGCGGCCCCCTCCACTTT. Its protein is CASSQVGGPLHF.

This chain connects TRBV5-8 to TRBJ2-3; perhaps TRBD2 as D (6 bases). Germline loops: CDR1 SGHTS, CDR2 YDEGEE. CDR3 length equals 15 residues. V lost 2 bases, J lost 0 bases, and 10 bases lay in between. The CDR3: CASSLRDWSTDTQYF. CDR3 in DNA: TGTGCCAGCAGCTTAAGGGACTGGAGCACAGATACGCAGTATTTT.

This chain uses TRBV7-9 with TRBJ2-2; D is unclear. Trimming took 3 bases from V and 1 from J, leaving 9 bases between them. The CDR3 extends over 15 amino acids. Germline V CDR1 and CDR2: SEHNR, FQNEAQ (reference sequence). The CDR3 protein is CASSFGVRNTGELFF. Here the CDR3 DNA reads TGTGCCAGCAGCTTCGGCGTGAGGAACACCGGGGAGCTGTTTTTT.

The chain carries TRBV27 and TRBJ2-7; 8 positions agree with TRBD2. This CDR3 has 17 amino acids. Trimming took 5 bases from V and 0 from J; bases not matched to a gene: 12. The germline V gene encodes CDR1 MNHEY and CDR2 SMNVEV (reference sequence). CDR3 in DNA: TGTGCCAGCAGTCCACCATTATATAGCGGGAACTCCTACGAGCAGTACTTC. Its protein is CASSPPLYSGNSYEQYF.

On this clone itself: This same CDR3 is encoded by further DNA sequences in the sample. The chain has TRBV27 and TRBJ2-2; no definite D call. The CDR3 runs to 12 residues. Germline values: CDR1 MNHEY, CDR2 SMNVEV (reference sequence). V lost 6 bases and J lost 6, with 8 bases in between. In DNA form, the CDR3 reads TGTGCCAGCAGCCCCTTTCCCGGGGAGCTGTTTTTT. This translates into CASSPFPGELFF.

The table lists this clone with a few counts. The V call is TRBV19, the J call TRBJ1-2; 8 nucleotides align to TRBD1. Per germline, CDR1 LNHDA and CDR2 SQIVND (reference sequence). The CDR3 sequence is 13 residues long. Unmatched junction bases numbered 6, after V lost 7 bases and J lost 5 bases. This CDR3 is CASMGQDPYGYTF. The CDR3 DNA is TGTGCCAGTATGGGACAGGATCCATATGGCTACACCTTC.